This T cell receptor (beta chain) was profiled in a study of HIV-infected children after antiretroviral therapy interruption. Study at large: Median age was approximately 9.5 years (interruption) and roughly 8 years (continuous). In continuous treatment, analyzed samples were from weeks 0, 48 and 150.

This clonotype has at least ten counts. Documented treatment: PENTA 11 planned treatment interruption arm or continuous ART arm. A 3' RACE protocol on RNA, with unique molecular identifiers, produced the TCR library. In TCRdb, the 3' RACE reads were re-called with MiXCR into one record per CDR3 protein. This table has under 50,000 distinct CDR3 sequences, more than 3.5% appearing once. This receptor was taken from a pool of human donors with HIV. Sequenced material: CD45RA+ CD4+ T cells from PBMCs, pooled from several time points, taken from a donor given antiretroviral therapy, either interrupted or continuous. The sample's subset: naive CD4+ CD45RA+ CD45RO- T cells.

CDR3 bases: TGTGCCAGCAGTGCTGGCAGCAAAAACATTCAGTACTTC. Translated: CASSAGSKNIQYF. The rearrangement uses TRBV2 and TRBJ2-4, with no clear D. The CDR3 totals 13 residues. V was trimmed by 4 bases and J by 3 bases, leaving 7 bases between them. CDR1 is SNHLY and CDR2 is FYNNEI in the germline V gene.